The entry that follows covers one TCR beta chain sequence. It lacks a known antigen. Base qualities are not at hand, and no much larger clone is one base apart. The data were taken from a study of T-cell reconstitution after alpha-beta-depleted transplantation in children (dated by TCRdb to the mid-2010s). In the study overall: T-cell immune reconstitution after TCRalphabeta/CD19-depleted allogeneic hematopoietic cell transplantation in children was quantitatively tracked in the study by means of TCR repertoire profiling.

The library was produced with PCR. Sequencing used an Illumina HiSeq 2500. TCR library preparation used molecular barcoding, with unique molecular identifiers applied to normalize quantification of the TCRbeta repertoire. In-frame beta chains were kept once TCRdb had trimmed the public reads at Q25 with fastp and called clones with MiXCR. Every entry covers one CDR3 protein and lists the most common genes and DNA from its rows. For this sample the table gives 600,000 to 700,000 distinct CDR3 sequences, of which 15% to 20% were detected only once. The ten biggest clones cover under 1.2% of the sample. The CDR3 goes from the cysteine to the phenylalanine over 16 residues. Only the CDR3 portion is preserved as DNA: 48 bases, with reading frame beginning at the first base. Trimming takes 5 bases off V and 4 bases off J; junction bases not matched to a gene: 13. Looking up the germline V gene (reference sequence) yields CDR1 DFQATT and CDR2 SNEGSKA.

The sample here was PBMCs from the stem cell graft donor, taken from the stem cell graft. The TCR was taken from a human donor who donated a stem cell graft to a child with acute myeloid leukemia. This chain is built from TRBV20-1 and TRBJ1-1, and 10 junctional nucleotides match TRBD1. The nucleotide sequence is TGCAGTGCTCCCCCGAGGACAGGGGGAGGTAGCACTGAAGCTTTCTTT. The translation is CSAPPRTGGGSTEAFF.